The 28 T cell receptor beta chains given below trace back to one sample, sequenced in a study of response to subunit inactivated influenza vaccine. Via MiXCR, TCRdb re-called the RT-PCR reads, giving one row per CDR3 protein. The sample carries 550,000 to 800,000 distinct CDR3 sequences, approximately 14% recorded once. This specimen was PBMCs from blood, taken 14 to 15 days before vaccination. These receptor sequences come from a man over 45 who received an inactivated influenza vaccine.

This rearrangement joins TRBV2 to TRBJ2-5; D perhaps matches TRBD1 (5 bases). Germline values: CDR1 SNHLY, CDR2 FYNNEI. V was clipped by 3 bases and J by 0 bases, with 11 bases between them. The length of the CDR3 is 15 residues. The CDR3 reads CASSEQGTDQETQYF. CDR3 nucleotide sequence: TGTGCCAGCAGTGAGCAGGGTACAGACCAAGAGACCCAGTACTTC.

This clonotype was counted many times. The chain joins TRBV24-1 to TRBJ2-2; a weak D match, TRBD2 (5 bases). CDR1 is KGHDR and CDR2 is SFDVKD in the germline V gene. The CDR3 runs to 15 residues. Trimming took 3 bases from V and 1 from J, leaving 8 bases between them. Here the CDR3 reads CATSDKRKNTGELFF. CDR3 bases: TGTGCCACCAGTGATAAGCGGAAGAACACCGGGGAGCTGTTTTTT.

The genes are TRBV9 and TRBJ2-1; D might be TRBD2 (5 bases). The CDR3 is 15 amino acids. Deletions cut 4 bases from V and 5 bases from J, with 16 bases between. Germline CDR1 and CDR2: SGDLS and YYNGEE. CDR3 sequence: CASSQGRTSNNEQFF. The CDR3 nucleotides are TGTGCCAGCAGCCAAGGCCGGACTTCCAACAATGAGCAGTTCTTC.

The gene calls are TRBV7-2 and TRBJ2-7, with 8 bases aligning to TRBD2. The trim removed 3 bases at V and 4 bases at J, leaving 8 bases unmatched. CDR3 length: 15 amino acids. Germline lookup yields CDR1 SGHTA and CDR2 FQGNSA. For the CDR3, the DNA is TGTGCCAGCAGCTTGGGGGGGGCTAGCGGGTACGAGCAGTACTTC. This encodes CASSLGGASGYEQYF.

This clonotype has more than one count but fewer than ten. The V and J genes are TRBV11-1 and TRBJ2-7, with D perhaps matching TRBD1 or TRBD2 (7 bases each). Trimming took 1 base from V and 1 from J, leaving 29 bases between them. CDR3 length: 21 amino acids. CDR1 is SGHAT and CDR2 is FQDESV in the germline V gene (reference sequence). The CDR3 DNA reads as TGTGCCAGCAGCTTAGGGACCGGGACAGCGGGGAAGGTAGGGATTTCCTACGAGCAGTACTTC. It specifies CASSLGTGTAGKVGISYEQYF.

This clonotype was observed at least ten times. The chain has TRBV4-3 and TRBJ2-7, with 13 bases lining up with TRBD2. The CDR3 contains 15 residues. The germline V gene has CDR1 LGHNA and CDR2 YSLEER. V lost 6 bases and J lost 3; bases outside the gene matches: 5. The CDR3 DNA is TGCGCCAGCAGTTACGGACTAGCGGGAGTCTACGAGCAGTACTTC. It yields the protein CASSYGLAGVYEQYF.

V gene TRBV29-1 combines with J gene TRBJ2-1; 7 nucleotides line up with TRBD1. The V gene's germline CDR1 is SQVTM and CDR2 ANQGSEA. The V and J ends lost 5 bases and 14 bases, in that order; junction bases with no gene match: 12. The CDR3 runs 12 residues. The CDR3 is CSVFSGRQGEFF. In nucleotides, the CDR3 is TGCAGCGTTTTCTCTGGCAGGCAGGGGGAGTTCTTC.

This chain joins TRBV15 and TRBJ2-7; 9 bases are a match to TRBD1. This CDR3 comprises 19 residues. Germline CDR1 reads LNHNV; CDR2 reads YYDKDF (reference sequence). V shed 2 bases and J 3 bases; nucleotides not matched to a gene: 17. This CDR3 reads CATSRTPSPLGQGFYEQYF. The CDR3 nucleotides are TGTGCCACCAGCAGAACCCCCAGTCCATTGGGACAGGGATTCTACGAGCAGTACTTC.

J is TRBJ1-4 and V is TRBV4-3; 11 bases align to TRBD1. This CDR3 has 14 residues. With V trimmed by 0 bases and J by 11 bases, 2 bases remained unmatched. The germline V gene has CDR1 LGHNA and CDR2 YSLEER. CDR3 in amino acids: CASSQEGTGGKLFF. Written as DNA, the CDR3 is TGCGCCAGCAGCCAAGAGGGGACAGGGGGTAAACTGTTTTTT.

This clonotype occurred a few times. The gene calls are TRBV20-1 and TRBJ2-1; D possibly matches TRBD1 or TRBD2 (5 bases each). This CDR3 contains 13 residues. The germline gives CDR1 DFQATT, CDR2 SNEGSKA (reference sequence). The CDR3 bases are TGCATTAGGGCCGGGACCCCTTTCTATGAGCAGTTCTTC. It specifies CIRAGTPFYEQFF.

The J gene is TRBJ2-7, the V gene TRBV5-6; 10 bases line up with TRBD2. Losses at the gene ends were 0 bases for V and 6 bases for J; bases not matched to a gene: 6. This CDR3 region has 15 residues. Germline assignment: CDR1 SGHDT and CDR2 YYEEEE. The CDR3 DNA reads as TGTGCCAGCAGCTTGGCACCTAGCGGGAGCCGCGAGCAGTACTTC. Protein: CASSLAPSGSREQYF.

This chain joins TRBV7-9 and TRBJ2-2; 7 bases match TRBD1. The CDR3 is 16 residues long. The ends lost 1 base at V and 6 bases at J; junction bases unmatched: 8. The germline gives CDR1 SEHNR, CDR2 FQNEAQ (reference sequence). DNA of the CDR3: TGTGCCAGCAGCTTAGGACCGGGACAGAAGGCCGGGGAGCTGTTTTTT. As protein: CASSLGPGQKAGELFF.

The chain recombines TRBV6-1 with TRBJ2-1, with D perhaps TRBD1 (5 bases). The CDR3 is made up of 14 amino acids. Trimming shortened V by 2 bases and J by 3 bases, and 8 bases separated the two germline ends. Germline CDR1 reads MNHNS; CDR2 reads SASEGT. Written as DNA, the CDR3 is TGTGCCAGCAGTGAAATGACAGTCTACAATGAGCAGTTCTTC. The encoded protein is CASSEMTVYNEQFF.

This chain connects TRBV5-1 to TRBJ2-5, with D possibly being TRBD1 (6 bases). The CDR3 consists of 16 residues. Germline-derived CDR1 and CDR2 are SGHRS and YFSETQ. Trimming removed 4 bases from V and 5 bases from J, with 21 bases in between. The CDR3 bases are TGCGCCAGCAGCGCCACCGGGACGGCCCAGGGGGAGACCCAGTACTTC. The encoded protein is CASSATGTAQGETQYF.

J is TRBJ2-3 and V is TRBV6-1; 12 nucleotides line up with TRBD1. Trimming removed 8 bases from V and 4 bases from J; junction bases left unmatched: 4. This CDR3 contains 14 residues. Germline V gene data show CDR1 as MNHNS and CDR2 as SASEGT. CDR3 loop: CASRDRGRSDTQYF. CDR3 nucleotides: TGTGCCAGCCGGGACAGGGGGCGCTCAGATACGCAGTATTTT.

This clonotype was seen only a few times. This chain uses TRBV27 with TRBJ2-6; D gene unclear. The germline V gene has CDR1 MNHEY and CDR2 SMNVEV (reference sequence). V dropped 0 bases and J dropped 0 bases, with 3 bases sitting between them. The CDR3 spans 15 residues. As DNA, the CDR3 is TGTGCCAGCAGTTTATCCTACTCTGGGGCCAACGTCCTGACTTTC. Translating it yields CASSLSYSGANVLTF.

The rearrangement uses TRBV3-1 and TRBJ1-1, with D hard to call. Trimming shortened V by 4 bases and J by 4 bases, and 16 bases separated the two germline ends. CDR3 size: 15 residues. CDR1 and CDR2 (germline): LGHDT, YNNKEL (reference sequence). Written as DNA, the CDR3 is TGTGCCAGCAGCCGGACTGACATCCGGGGCACTGAAGCTTTCTTT. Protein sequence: CASSRTDIRGTEAFF.

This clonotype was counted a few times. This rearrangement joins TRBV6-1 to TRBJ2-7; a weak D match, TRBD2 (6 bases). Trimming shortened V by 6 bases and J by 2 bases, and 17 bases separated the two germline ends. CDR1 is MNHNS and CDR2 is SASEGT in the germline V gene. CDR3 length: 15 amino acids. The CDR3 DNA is TGTGCCAGCAGCCCTGCCGGCGGGGAGACCTACGAGCAGTACTTC. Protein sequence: CASSPAGGETYEQYF.

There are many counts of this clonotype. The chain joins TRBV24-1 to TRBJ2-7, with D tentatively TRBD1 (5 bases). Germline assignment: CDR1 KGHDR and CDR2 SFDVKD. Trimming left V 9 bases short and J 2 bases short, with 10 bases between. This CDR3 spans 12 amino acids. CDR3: CATFRQPYEQYF. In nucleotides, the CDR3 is TGTGCCACCTTCAGACAGCCCTACGAGCAGTACTTC.

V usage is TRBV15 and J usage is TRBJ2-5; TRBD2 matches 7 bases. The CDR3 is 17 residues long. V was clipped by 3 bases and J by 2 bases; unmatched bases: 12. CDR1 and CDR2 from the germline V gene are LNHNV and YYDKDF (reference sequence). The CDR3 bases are TGTGCCACCAGCAGGTCCCCTTTGGCTAGCGGACAAGAGACCCAGTACTTC. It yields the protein CATSRSPLASGQETQYF.

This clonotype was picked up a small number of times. The CDR3, as DNA: TGTGCCAGCAGTTTAACGCCGTCCGAAGCTTTCTTT. This sequence encodes CASSLTPSEAFF. The gene calls are TRBV28 and TRBJ1-1; no clear D gene. This CDR3 is 12 amino acids long. The germline V and J ends were trimmed by 2 bases and 8 bases, with 9 bases remaining between them. Germline lookup yields CDR1 MDHEN and CDR2 SYDVKM.

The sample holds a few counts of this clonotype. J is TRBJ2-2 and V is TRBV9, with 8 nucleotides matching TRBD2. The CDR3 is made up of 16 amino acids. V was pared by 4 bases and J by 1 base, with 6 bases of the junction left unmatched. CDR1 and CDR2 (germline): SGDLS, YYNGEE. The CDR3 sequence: CASSKPGLVNTGELFF. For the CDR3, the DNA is TGTGCCAGCAGCAAACCGGGACTAGTGAACACCGGGGAGCTGTTTTTT.

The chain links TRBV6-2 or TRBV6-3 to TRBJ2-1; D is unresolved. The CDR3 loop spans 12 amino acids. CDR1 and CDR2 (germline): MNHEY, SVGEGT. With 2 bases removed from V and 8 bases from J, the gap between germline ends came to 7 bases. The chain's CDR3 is CASSYRVYEQFF. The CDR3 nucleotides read TGTGCCAGCAGTTACAGGGTCTATGAGCAGTTCTTC.

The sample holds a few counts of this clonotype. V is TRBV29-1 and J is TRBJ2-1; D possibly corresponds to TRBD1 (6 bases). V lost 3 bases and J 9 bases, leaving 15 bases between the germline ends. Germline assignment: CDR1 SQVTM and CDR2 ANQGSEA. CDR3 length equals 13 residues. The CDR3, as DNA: TGCAGCGTTGACCACGGGACAATAAGTGAGCAGTTCTTC. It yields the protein CSVDHGTISEQFF.

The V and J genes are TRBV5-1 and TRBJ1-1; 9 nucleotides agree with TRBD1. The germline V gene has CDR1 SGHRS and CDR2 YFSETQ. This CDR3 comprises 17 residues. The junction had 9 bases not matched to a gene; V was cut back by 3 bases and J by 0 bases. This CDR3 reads CASSSSGTGTMNTEAFF. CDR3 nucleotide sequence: TGCGCCAGCAGCTCCTCCGGGACAGGGACAATGAACACTGAAGCTTTCTTT.

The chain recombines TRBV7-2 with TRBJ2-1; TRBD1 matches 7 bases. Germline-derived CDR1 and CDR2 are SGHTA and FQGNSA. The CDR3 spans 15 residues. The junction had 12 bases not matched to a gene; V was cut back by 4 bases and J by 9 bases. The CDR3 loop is CASSSQGKGKGEQFF. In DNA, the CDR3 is TGTGCCAGCAGCTCACAGGGGAAGGGGAAGGGTGAGCAGTTCTTC.

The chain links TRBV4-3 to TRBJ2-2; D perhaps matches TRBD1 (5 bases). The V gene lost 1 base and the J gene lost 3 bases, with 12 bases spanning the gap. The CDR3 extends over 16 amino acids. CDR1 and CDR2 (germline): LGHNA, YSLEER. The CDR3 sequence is CASSQAQGLDTGELFF. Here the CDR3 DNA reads TGCGCCAGCAGCCAAGCCCAGGGTTTGGACACCGGGGAGCTGTTTTTT.

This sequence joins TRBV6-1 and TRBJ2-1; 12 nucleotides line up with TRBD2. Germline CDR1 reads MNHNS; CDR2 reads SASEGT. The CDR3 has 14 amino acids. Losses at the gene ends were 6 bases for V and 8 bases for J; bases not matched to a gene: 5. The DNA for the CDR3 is TGTGCCAGCAGGGCTAGCGGGAGGGCGCATGAGCAGTTCTTC. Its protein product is CASRASGRAHEQFF.